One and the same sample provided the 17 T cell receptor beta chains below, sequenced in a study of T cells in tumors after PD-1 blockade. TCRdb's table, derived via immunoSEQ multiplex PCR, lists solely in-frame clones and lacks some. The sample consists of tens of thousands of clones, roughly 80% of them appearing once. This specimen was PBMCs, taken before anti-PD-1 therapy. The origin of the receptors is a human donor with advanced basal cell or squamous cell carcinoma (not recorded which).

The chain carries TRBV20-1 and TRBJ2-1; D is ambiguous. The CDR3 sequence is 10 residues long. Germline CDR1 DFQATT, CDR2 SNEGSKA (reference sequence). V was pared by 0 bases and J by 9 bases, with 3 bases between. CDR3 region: CSARDGEQFF. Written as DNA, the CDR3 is TGCAGTGCTAGAGATGGTGAGCAGTTCTTC.

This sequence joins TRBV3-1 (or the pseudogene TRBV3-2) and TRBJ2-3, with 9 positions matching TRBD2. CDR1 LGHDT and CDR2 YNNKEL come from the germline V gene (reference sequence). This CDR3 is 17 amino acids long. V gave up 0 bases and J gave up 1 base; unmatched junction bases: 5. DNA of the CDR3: TGTGCCAGCAGCCAAGATTACGGCGGGGGGGGCACAGATACGCAGTATTTT. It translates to CASSQDYGGGGTDTQYF.

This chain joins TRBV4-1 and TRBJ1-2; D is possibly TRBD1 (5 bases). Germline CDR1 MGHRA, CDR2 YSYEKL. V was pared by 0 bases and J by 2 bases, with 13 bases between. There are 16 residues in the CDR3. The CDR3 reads CASSQDLAGRNYGYTF. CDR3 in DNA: TGCGCCAGCAGCCAAGATCTGGCGGGACGGAACTATGGCTACACCTTC.

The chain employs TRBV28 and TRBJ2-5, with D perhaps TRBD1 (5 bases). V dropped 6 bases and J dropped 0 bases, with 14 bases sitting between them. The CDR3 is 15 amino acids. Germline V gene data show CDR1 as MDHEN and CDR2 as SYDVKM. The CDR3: CASSPVKGHQETQYF. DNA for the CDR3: TGTGCCAGCAGCCCCGTGAAGGGGCACCAAGAGACCCAGTACTTC.

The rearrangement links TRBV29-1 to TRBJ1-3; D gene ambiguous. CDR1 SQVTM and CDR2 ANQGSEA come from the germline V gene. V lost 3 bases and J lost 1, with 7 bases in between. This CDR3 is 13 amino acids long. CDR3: CSVDSESGNTIYF. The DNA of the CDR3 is TGCAGCGTTGACTCGGAATCTGGAAACACCATATATTTT.

CDR3 region: CASKGQGLVTNEKLFF. As DNA, the CDR3 is TGTGCCAGCAAGGGACAGGGGTTAGTTACTAATGAAAAACTGTTTTTT. The rearrangement links TRBV2 to TRBJ1-4, with 10 bases lining up with TRBD1. Germline trimming cut 7 bases from V and 2 bases from J; bases unmatched to any gene: 7. The CDR3 extends over 16 amino acids. CDR1 and CDR2 from the germline V gene are SNHLY and FYNNEI. The whole variable domain, remainder taken from reference TRBV2 and TRBJ1-4, is EPEVTQTPSHQVTQMGQEVILRCVPISNHLYFYWYRQILGQKVEFLVSFYNNEISEKSEIFDDQFSVERPDGSNFTLKIRSTKLEDSAMYFCASKGQGLVTNEKLFFGSGTQLSVL.

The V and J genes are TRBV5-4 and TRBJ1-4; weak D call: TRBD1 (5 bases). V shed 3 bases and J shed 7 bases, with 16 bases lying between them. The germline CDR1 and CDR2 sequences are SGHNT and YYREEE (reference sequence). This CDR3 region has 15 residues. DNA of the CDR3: TGTGCCAGCAGCTCCCCCGGCGGGGGAGGTGAAAAACTGTTTTTT. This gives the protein CASSSPGGGGEKLFF.

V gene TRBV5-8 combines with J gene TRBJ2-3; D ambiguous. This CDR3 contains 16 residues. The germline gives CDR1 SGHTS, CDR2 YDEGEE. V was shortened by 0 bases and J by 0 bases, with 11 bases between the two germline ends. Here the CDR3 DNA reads TGTGCCAGCAGCTTGGCACTCAGGTATAGCACAGATACGCAGTATTTT. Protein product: CASSLALRYSTDTQYF.

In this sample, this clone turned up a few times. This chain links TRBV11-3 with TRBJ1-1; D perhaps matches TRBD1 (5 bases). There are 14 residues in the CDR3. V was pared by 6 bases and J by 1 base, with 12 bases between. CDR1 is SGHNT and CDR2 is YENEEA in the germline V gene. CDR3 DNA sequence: TGTGCCAGCAGTGGGGGTTCAGCGAACACTGAAGCTTTCTTT. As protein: CASSGGSANTEAFF. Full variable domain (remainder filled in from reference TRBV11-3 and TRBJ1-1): EAGVVQSPRYKIIEKKQPVAFWCNPISGHNTLYWYLQNLGQGPELLIRYENEEAVDDSQLPKDRFSAERLKGVDSTLKIQPAELGDSAVYLCASSGGSANTEAFFGQGTRLTVV.

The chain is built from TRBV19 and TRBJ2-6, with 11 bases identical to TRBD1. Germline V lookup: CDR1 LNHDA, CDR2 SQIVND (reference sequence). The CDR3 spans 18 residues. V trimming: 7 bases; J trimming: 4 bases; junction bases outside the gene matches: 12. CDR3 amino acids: CASNDPGQGAPGANVLTF. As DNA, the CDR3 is TGTGCCAGTAATGATCCCGGACAGGGGGCGCCGGGGGCCAACGTCCTGACTTTC.

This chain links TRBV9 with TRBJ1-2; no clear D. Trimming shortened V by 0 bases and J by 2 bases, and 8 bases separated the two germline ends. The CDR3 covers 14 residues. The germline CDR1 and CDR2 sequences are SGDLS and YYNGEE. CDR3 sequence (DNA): TGTGCCAGCAGCGTAGGAGAGGGAAACTATGGCTACACCTTC. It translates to CASSVGEGNYGYTF.

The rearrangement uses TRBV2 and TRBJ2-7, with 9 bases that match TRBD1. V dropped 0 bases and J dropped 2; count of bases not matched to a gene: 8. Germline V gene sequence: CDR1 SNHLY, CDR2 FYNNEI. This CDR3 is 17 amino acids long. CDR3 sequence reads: CASSEALRTGVPYEQYF. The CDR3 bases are TGTGCCAGCAGTGAAGCGCTTAGGACAGGGGTACCCTACGAGCAGTACTTC.

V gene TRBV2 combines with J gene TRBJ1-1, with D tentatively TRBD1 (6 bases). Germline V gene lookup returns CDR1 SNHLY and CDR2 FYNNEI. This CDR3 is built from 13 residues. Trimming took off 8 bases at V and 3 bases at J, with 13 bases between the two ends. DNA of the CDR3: TGTGCCAGCTCAGGGGACGGATACACTGAAGCTTTCTTT. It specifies CASSGDGYTEAFF.

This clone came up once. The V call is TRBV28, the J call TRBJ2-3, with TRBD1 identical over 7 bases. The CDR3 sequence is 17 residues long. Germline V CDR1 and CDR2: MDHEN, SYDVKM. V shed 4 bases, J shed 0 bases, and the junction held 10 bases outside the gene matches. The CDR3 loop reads CASSSVRGFSSTDTQYF. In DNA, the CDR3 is TGTGCCAGCAGTTCCGTCAGGGGGTTTTCTAGCACAGATACGCAGTATTTT. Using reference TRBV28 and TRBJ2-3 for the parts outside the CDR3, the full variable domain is DVKVTQSSRYLVKRTGEKVFLECVQDMDHENMFWYRQDPGLGLRLIYFSYDVKMKEKGDIPEGYSVSREKKERFSLILESASTNQTSMYLCASSSVRGFSSTDTQYFGPGTRLTVL.

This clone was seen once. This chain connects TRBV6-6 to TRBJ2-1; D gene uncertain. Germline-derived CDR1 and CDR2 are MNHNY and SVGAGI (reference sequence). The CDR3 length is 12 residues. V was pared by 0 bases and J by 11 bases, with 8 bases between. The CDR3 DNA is TGTGCCAGCAGTTACTCTTCAGCCAAGCAGTTCTTC. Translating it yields CASSYSSAKQFF.

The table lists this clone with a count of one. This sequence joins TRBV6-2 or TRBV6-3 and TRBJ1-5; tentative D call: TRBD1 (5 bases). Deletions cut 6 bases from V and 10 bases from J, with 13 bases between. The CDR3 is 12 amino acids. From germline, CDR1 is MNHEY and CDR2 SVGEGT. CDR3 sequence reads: CASSPLGLPQHF. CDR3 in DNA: TGTGCCAGCAGCCCACTGGGACTTCCCCAGCATTTT.

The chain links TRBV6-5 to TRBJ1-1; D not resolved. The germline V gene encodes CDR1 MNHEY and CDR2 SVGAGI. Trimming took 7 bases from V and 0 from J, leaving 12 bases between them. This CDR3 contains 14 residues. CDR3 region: CASTADGLNTEAFF. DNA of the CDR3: TGTGCCAGCACAGCAGATGGCCTGAACACTGAAGCTTTCTTT.